The 28 T cell receptor beta chains below come from one sample, sequenced in a study of blood T cell repertoires in COVID-19. The data were produced by immunoSEQ multiplex PCR, yet TCRdb's version contains in-frame clones alone and is incomplete. This table holds roughly 180,000 clones, approximately 85% found once. The source material was peripheral blood. The receptors here all came from a woman aged 55 to 70 with acute or convalescent COVID-19.

The gene calls are TRBV28 and TRBJ2-2, with 9 bases matching TRBD2. CDR3 length equals 14 residues. CDR1 is MDHEN, CDR2 SYDVKM, per germline. V lost 8 bases, J lost 7 bases, and 8 bases stayed unmatched. The CDR3 DNA is TGTGCCAGCGGAGCTAGCGGGACGAGCGGGGAGCTGTTTTTT. Translated, it gives CASGASGTSGELFF.

The rearrangement uses TRBV12-3 or TRBV12-4 and TRBJ1-2; no clear D gene. This CDR3 comprises 13 residues. V was cut by 3 bases and J by 0 bases, with 5 bases left in between. CDR3 sequence: CASSLSANYGYTF. The CDR3 DNA sequence: TGTGCCAGCAGTTTGAGCGCTAACTATGGCTACACCTTC.

The chain joins TRBV2 to TRBJ1-6, with D possibly matching TRBD1 (5 bases). The V gene lost 6 bases and the J gene lost 3 bases, with 12 bases spanning the gap. Germline V CDR1 and CDR2: SNHLY, FYNNEI. CDR3 size: 15 residues. CDR3 DNA: TGTGCCAGCAGCCCCCCAAGGGGCTATAATTCACCCCTCCACTTT. This translates into CASSPPRGYNSPLHF.

DNA of the CDR3: TGTGCCACCAACGGTGGCTATGGCTACACCTTC. As protein: CATNGGYGYTF. This sequence joins TRBV6-5 and TRBJ1-2; D not certain. This CDR3 is 11 amino acids long. The V end lost 10 bases, the J end lost 4 bases, and 10 bases lay between the germline ends. Looked up from germline, CDR1 is MNHEY and CDR2 is SVGAGI.

This chain's CDR3 is CASSPDRAGYGYTF. CDR3 nucleotides: TGTGCCAGCAGTCCGGACAGGGCGGGCTATGGCTACACCTTC. This chain connects TRBV6-6 to TRBJ1-2; TRBD1 agrees at 8 bases. The CDR3 is made up of 14 amino acids. Germline CDR1 reads MNHNY; CDR2 reads SVGAGI (reference sequence). J lost 4 bases, V lost 5 bases, and 6 bases had no gene match.

This clone was seen just once. The chain carries TRBV27 and TRBJ1-2; 12 bases fit TRBD1. This CDR3 is built from 13 residues. Trimming removed 6 bases from V and 7 bases from J; junction bases left unmatched: 3. Looked up from germline, CDR1 is MNHEY and CDR2 is SMNVEV (reference sequence). CDR3: CASRGQGASGYTF. In DNA, the CDR3 is TGTGCCAGCAGGGGACAGGGGGCCAGTGGCTACACCTTC.

The chain has TRBV5-1 and TRBJ2-5; D perhaps matches TRBD2 (6 bases). CDR1 and CDR2 (germline): SGHRS, YFSETQ. The germline V and J ends were trimmed by 0 bases and 2 bases, with 8 bases remaining between them. This CDR3 has 14 residues. DNA of the CDR3: TGCGCCAGCAGCTTGGTGGGGGGACAAGAGACCCAGTACTTC. Encoded protein: CASSLVGGQETQYF.

The chain couples TRBV2 to TRBJ1-6; 8 bases line up with TRBD1. The germline CDR1 and CDR2 sequences are SNHLY and FYNNEI. The CDR3 is 12 amino acids. With 10 bases clipped from V and 8 bases from J, the junction kept 4 bases outside the gene matches. Here the CDR3 reads CATTGGDSPLHF. CDR3 bases: TGTGCCACTACAGGGGGTGATTCACCCCTCCACTTT.

V and J are TRBV5-6 and TRBJ1-3, with a possible D match to TRBD1 (5 bases). Germline V gives CDR1 SGHDT, CDR2 YYEEEE. Between the trimmed V and J ends, which lost 2 bases and 3 bases, there was a span of 12 bases. The CDR3 extends over 15 amino acids. CDR3 region: CASSLGRRGGNTIYF. In DNA form, the CDR3 reads TGTGCCAGCAGCTTAGGACGGAGGGGTGGAAACACCATATATTTT.

As regards this clone: In the same sample, other DNA sequences code for this CDR3. V usage is TRBV3-1 (or the pseudogene TRBV3-2) and J usage is TRBJ1-1, with 7 bases aligning to TRBD1. In germline, CDR1 is LGHDT, CDR2 YNNKEL (reference sequence). V lost 3 bases to trimming and J lost 4 bases; unmatched junction nucleotides: 2. The CDR3 runs to 13 residues. The CDR3 loop reads CASSQQGGTEAFF. The DNA for the CDR3 is TGTGCCAGCAGCCAGCAGGGGGGCACTGAAGCTTTCTTT.

The rearrangement joins TRBV6-1 to TRBJ1-1; D remains unclear. The CDR3 spans 14 residues. CDR1 is MNHNS, CDR2 SASEGT, per germline. V was shortened by 1 base and J by 5 bases, with 11 bases between the two germline ends. CDR3 protein: CASSEVGRRTEAFF. CDR3 in DNA: TGTGCCAGCAGTGAAGTGGGCAGGAGGACTGAAGCTTTCTTT.

This clone was detected a few times. The chain links TRBV5-1 to TRBJ2-1, with 7 bases fitting TRBD2. Germline V gene sequence: CDR1 SGHRS, CDR2 YFSETQ. V shed 4 bases, J shed 0 bases, and the junction held 4 bases outside the gene matches. The CDR3 loop spans 15 amino acids. The CDR3 nucleotides read TGCGCCAGCAGCCTGAGCGGGAACTCCTACAATGAGCAGTTCTTC. Translation gives CASSLSGNSYNEQFF.

The chain couples TRBV5-1 to TRBJ1-2; TRBD1 matches at 7 bases. In germline, CDR1 is SGHRS, CDR2 YFSETQ. The ends lost 0 bases at V and 6 bases at J; junction bases unmatched: 2. This CDR3 spans 13 amino acids. The CDR3 DNA is TGCGCCAGCAGCTTGGAGGGGGCGCATGGCTACACCTTC. This codes for CASSLEGAHGYTF.

The J gene is TRBJ2-5, the V gene TRBV29-1; possibly TRBD1 for D (6 bases). Germline assignment: CDR1 SQVTM and CDR2 ANQGSEA. CDR3 length equals 12 residues. Trimming removed 3 bases from V and 10 bases from J, with 15 bases in between. In DNA form, the CDR3 reads TGCAGCGTTGAGAACCCGGCAGGGGACCAGTACTTC. It codes for CSVENPAGDQYF.

The chain is built from TRBV2 and TRBJ2-4, with D perhaps TRBD2 (6 bases). V was shortened by 4 bases and J by 6 bases, with 19 bases between the two germline ends. There are 16 residues in the CDR3. CDR1 is SNHLY and CDR2 is FYNNEI in the germline V gene. CDR3: CASSGPPGQGGNIQYF. The CDR3 coding sequence is TGTGCCAGCAGTGGTCCCCCGGGGCAGGGAGGAAACATTCAGTACTTC.

The rearrangement joins TRBV4-1 to TRBJ2-3; tentatively, D is TRBD2 (6 bases). Trimming took off 2 bases at V and 5 bases at J, with 11 bases between the two ends. Germline lookup yields CDR1 MGHRA and CDR2 YSYEKL. This CDR3 spans 14 amino acids. CDR3 bases: TGCGCCAGCAGCCAAAGGACTACCCGAGATACGCAGTATTTT. Residues: CASSQRTTRDTQYF.

V is TRBV12-3 or TRBV12-4 and J is TRBJ1-5; tentatively, D is TRBD1 (5 bases). CDR3 size: 12 residues. Trimming stripped 5 bases from V and 6 bases from J, with 8 bases between. CDR3 sequence (DNA): TGTGCCAGCAGTCTACAGGCTCAGCCCCAGCATTTT. Protein product: CASSLQAQPQHF.

V gene TRBV6-5 combines with J gene TRBJ1-3; D is ambiguous. Germline CDR1 and CDR2: MNHEY and SVGAGI. The CDR3 extends over 14 amino acids. V lost 5 bases and J 0 bases, leaving 8 bases between the germline ends. The CDR3 protein is CASSHSSSGNTIYF. The CDR3 nucleotides read TGTGCCAGCAGTCATTCGAGCTCTGGAAACACCATATATTTT.

The rearrangement uses TRBV6-5 and TRBJ1-1; D remains ambiguous. Trimming cost V 2 bases and J 4 bases, with 17 bases left between them. The CDR3 spans 16 residues. CDR1 and CDR2 from the germline V gene are MNHEY and SVGAGI. CDR3 residues: CASSYETSTGITEAFF. The DNA of the CDR3 is TGTGCCAGCAGTTACGAGACATCGACCGGAATCACTGAAGCTTTCTTT.

This chain links TRBV30 with TRBJ1-4, with D possibly being TRBD1 (6 bases). In germline, CDR1 is GTSNPN, CDR2 SVGIG (reference sequence). Trimming removed 0 bases at V and 3 bases at J, with 11 bases between. This CDR3 is 15 amino acids long. This chain's CDR3 is CAWSVQGTPNEKLFF. CDR3 sequence (DNA): TGTGCCTGGAGTGTACAGGGTACGCCTAATGAAAAACTGTTTTTT.

The J gene is TRBJ2-1, the V gene TRBV6-5; maybe TRBD2 (6 bases). The CDR3 consists of 14 residues. Trimming shortened V by 5 bases and J by 2 bases, and 10 bases separated the two germline ends. Per the germline V gene, CDR1 is MNHEY and CDR2 is SVGAGI. CDR3 residues: CASSPGTAYNEQFF. The CDR3 DNA follows: TGTGCCAGCAGTCCCGGGACTGCCTACAATGAGCAGTTCTTC.

V is TRBV5-5 and J is TRBJ2-7; D may be TRBD1 (6 bases). V lost 6 bases and J lost 3, with 16 bases in between. The CDR3 is 14 residues long. CDR1 is SGHKS, CDR2 YYEKEE, per germline (reference sequence). For the CDR3, the DNA is TGTGCCAGCACCCTCACAGGGATAGGCTACGAGCAGTACTTC. This gives the protein CASTLTGIGYEQYF.

The chain couples TRBV6-5 to TRBJ1-3, with 9 bases fitting TRBD1. Germline V gives CDR1 MNHEY, CDR2 SVGAGI. Trimming cost V 7 bases and J 5 bases; bases outside gene matches: 3. This CDR3 comprises 13 residues. The DNA for the CDR3 is TGTGCCAGCACTGGGACAGGGAGAAACACCATATATTTT. The encoded protein is CASTGTGRNTIYF.

This chain uses TRBV6-5 with TRBJ1-2, with D unresolved. Trimming shortened V by 6 bases and J by 4 bases, and 9 bases separated the two germline ends. This CDR3 contains 12 residues. Germline CDR1 reads MNHEY; CDR2 reads SVGAGI. In nucleotides, the CDR3 is TGTGCCAGCAGAGCGGACGTCTATGGCTACACCTTC. Protein product: CASRADVYGYTF.

V and J are TRBV30 and TRBJ1-6; D is perhaps TRBD1 (5 bases). CDR1 and CDR2 from the germline V gene are GTSNPN and SVGIG (reference sequence). V lost 0 bases to trimming and J lost 14 bases, with 11 bases between them. This CDR3 is built from 12 residues. CDR3 loop: CAWSVRGTSLHF. The CDR3 coding sequence is TGTGCCTGGAGTGTACGCGGGACTTCCCTCCACTTT.

This clone was seen a handful of times. This chain links TRBV6-5 with TRBJ1-5, with 7 bases fitting TRBD1. V shed 5 bases and J 5 bases; nucleotides not matched to a gene: 6. Germline CDR1 and CDR2: MNHEY and SVGAGI. This CDR3 has 14 amino acids. CDR3 nucleotide sequence: TGTGCCAGCAGTCTCAGACAGGGTTATCAGCCCCAGCATTTT. Protein product: CASSLRQGYQPQHF.

The chain joins TRBV18 to TRBJ1-2; weak D call: TRBD1 (5 bases). The V and J ends lost 5 bases and 2 bases respectively, with 12 bases between them. The CDR3 length is 14 residues. Germline CDR1 KGHSH, CDR2 LQKENI. The CDR3 sequence is CASSSPTENYGYTF. DNA for the CDR3: TGTGCCAGCTCATCCCCGACAGAGAACTATGGCTACACCTTC.

The gene calls are TRBV18 and TRBJ2-1; 9 bases are shared with TRBD1. This CDR3 contains 14 residues. With V trimmed by 3 bases and J by 7 bases, 4 bases remained unmatched. Germline V gene data show CDR1 as KGHSH and CDR2 as LQKENI. CDR3 in amino acids: CASSPRTGVNEQFF. The DNA for the CDR3 is TGTGCCAGCTCACCCCGGACAGGGGTAAATGAGCAGTTCTTC.